Below, 27 T cell receptor beta chains from the same sample are listed, as sequenced in a study of CD8 T cells in Susac syndrome. Random hexamers were used to reverse transcribe an amount of roughly 0.5 to 1 ug RNA. TCRdb reanalysed the immunoSEQ multiplex PCR reads using MiXCR and keeps one entry per CDR3 protein. The sample holds approximately 190,000 distinct CDR3 sequences, nearly 95% seen once. Specimen: CD4+ T cells from PBMCs. These receptor sequences come from a human donor with multiple sclerosis.

J is TRBJ2-3 and V is TRBV9, with a tentative D call TRBD2 (5 bases). The CDR3 extends over 15 amino acids. The germline CDR1 and CDR2 sequences are SGDLS and YYNGEE. V lost 0 bases, J lost 3 bases, and 11 bases lay in between. In nucleotides, the CDR3 is TGTGCCAGCAGCGTAGTATCTGAGGGTACAGATACGCAGTATTTT. It yields the protein CASSVVSEGTDTQYF.

V usage is TRBV20-1 and J usage is TRBJ2-5; 10 bases are shared with TRBD2. Per germline, CDR1 DFQATT and CDR2 SNEGSKA (reference sequence). Losses at the gene ends were 3 bases for V and 5 bases for J; bases not matched to a gene: 9. The CDR3 contains 15 residues. The CDR3 sequence is CSASPSSGSRETQYF. In nucleotides, the CDR3 is TGCAGTGCTAGCCCCTCTAGCGGGAGTAGGGAGACCCAGTACTTC.

The rearrangement uses TRBV14 and TRBJ2-7; TRBD2 matches 7 bases. Germline V gives CDR1 SGHDN, CDR2 FVKESK. The CDR3 runs 13 residues. J lost 3 bases, V lost 6 bases, and 5 bases had no gene match. Here the CDR3 DNA reads TGTGCCAGCAGGGATAGCGGGTACTACGAGCAGTACTTC. It translates to CASRDSGYYEQYF.

The chain couples TRBV29-1 to TRBJ2-2; 8 bases agree with TRBD2. Germline values: CDR1 SQVTM, CDR2 ANQGSEA. V was clipped by 7 bases and J by 0 bases; unmatched bases: 4. The CDR3 consists of 14 residues. The CDR3 spells CSGAGGANTGELFF. The DNA of the CDR3 is TGCAGCGGGGCCGGGGGGGCGAACACCGGGGAGCTGTTTTTT.

A few counts support this clonotype. This CDR3 reads CSASRGAVTDTQYF. The CDR3 nucleotides are TGCAGTGCCTCGCGAGGAGCCGTCACAGATACGCAGTATTTT. The chain is built from TRBV20-1 and TRBJ2-3; no clear D gene. CDR1 and CDR2 (germline): DFQATT, SNEGSKA (reference sequence). The length of the CDR3 is 14 residues. V was pared by 6 bases and J by 2 bases, with 15 bases between.

The rearrangement links TRBV5-1 to TRBJ2-7; D gene unclear. Trimming took off 4 bases at V and 4 bases at J, with 18 bases between the two ends. This CDR3 has 15 amino acids. Germline CDR1 and CDR2: SGHRS and YFSETQ. CDR3 region: CASSPQGPSTYEQYF. The CDR3 DNA reads as TGCGCCAGCAGCCCACAAGGTCCATCTACGTACGAGCAGTACTTC.

The rearrangement joins TRBV30 to TRBJ2-7; 9 bases fit TRBD1. This CDR3 has 15 residues. Germline trimming cut 5 bases from V and 7 bases from J; bases unmatched to any gene: 15. Germline V CDR1 and CDR2: GTSNPN, SVGIG (reference sequence). CDR3 DNA: TGTGCCTGGGTGTGGGGTGACAGGGGGGCGGGGGAGCAGTACTTC. As protein: CAWVWGDRGAGEQYF.

The V gene is TRBV18, the J gene TRBJ2-2; D remains ambiguous. The V end lost 3 bases, the J end lost 1 base, and 6 bases lay between the germline ends. Germline lookup yields CDR1 KGHSH and CDR2 LQKENI. The CDR3 contains 14 residues. CDR3 sequence: CASSPQVNTGELFF. In DNA form, the CDR3 reads TGTGCCAGCTCACCGCAGGTGAACACCGGGGAGCTGTTTTTT.

The chain couples TRBV29-1 to TRBJ2-7; 9 positions match TRBD2. CDR3 length equals 17 residues. J lost 2 bases, V lost 4 bases, and 15 bases had no gene match. From germline, CDR1 is SQVTM and CDR2 ANQGSEA. The CDR3 reads CSVATSRREGVTYEQYF. The CDR3 DNA sequence: TGCAGCGTTGCAACCTCCCGGCGGGAGGGAGTCACCTACGAGCAGTACTTC.

The V and J genes are TRBV6-5 and TRBJ2-7, with D perhaps assigned TRBD1 or TRBD2 (5 bases each). V lost 7 bases to trimming and J lost 6 bases, with 10 bases between them. This CDR3 spans 11 amino acids. The germline gives CDR1 MNHEY, CDR2 SVGAGI. This CDR3 is CASTLGTEQYF. CDR3 coding DNA: TGTGCCAGCACCTTAGGGACCGAGCAGTACTTC.

The rearrangement uses TRBV29-1 and TRBJ2-3; D ambiguous. Germline CDR1 reads SQVTM; CDR2 reads ANQGSEA. The ends were cut back, 4 bases at V and 0 bases at J, with 14 bases in the middle. The CDR3 extends over 15 amino acids. CDR3 bases: TGCAGCGTTGGTGGCGGTCAAACTAGCACAGATACGCAGTATTTT. This codes for CSVGGGQTSTDTQYF.

Only a few counts were recorded for this clonotype. The chain combines TRBV6-5 with TRBJ1-1, with D tentatively TRBD1 (6 bases). Trimming took 2 bases from V and 0 from J, leaving 7 bases between them. The germline V gene encodes CDR1 MNHEY and CDR2 SVGAGI. The CDR3 has 14 amino acids. CDR3 DNA: TGTGCCAGCAGTTACGGACAGATGAACACTGAAGCTTTCTTT. As protein: CASSYGQMNTEAFF.

J is TRBJ2-1 and V is TRBV27, with D tentatively TRBD2 (6 bases). CDR1 and CDR2 (germline): MNHEY, SMNVEV (reference sequence). This CDR3 region has 12 residues. V was shortened by 7 bases and J by 12 bases, with 16 bases between the two germline ends. The CDR3 region has the DNA TGTGCCAGCAAGACGGGCGGGGAAGCGCAGTTCTTC. Protein product: CASKTGGEAQFF.

The chain links TRBV3-1 to TRBJ1-5; no reliable D call. CDR3 length: 16 amino acids. Trimming shortened V by 1 base and J by 0 bases, and 10 bases separated the two germline ends. CDR1 is LGHDT, CDR2 YNNKEL, per germline (reference sequence). CDR3 protein: CASSQGRGNSNQPQHF. CDR3 sequence (DNA): TGTGCCAGCAGCCAAGGGAGAGGGAATAGCAATCAGCCCCAGCATTTT.

The chain has TRBV2 and TRBJ2-2; D remains unclear. With 4 bases removed from V and 6 bases from J, the gap between germline ends came to 6 bases. Looked up from germline, CDR1 is SNHLY and CDR2 is FYNNEI. The CDR3 is 12 amino acids. In nucleotides, the CDR3 is TGTGCCAGCAGTGGCGAGTCCGGGGAGCTGTTTTTT. This sequence encodes CASSGESGELFF.

J is TRBJ2-7 and V is TRBV2, with 7 nucleotides matching TRBD1. Per the germline V gene, CDR1 is SNHLY and CDR2 is FYNNEI. The CDR3 totals 14 residues. The ends lost 7 bases at V and 5 bases at J; junction bases unmatched: 11. The CDR3, as DNA: TGTGCCAGCAACAGAATAAAGGGGGCAAACGAGCAGTACTTC. Its protein product is CASNRIKGANEQYF.

The chain carries TRBV5-4 and TRBJ1-2; D may be TRBD1 (6 bases). Trimming stripped 2 bases from V and 8 bases from J, with 13 bases between. From germline, CDR1 is SGHNT and CDR2 YYREEE (reference sequence). This CDR3 has 13 residues. The CDR3 reads CASSFPSGEGYTF. CDR3 bases: TGTGCCAGCAGCTTCCCCTCAGGGGAAGGCTACACCTTC.

The CDR3 DNA follows: TGTGCCAGCAGCGCCCACCTTAGGACAGGGGGCAGATGGACAGATACGCAGTATTTT. Translating it yields CASSAHLRTGGRWTDTQYF. The rearrangement joins TRBV9 to TRBJ2-3; 11 nucleotides line up with TRBD1. The CDR3 has 19 residues. Losses at the gene ends were 3 bases for V and 3 bases for J; bases not matched to a gene: 15. CDR1 is SGDLS and CDR2 is YYNGEE in the germline V gene.

The chain links TRBV6-1 to TRBJ2-1, with 9 bases lining up with TRBD2. The CDR3 contains 17 residues. V was clipped by 5 bases and J by 8 bases; unmatched bases: 16. The germline V gene has CDR1 MNHNS and CDR2 SASEGT. The DNA of the CDR3 is TGTGCCAGCAGTACATCCAGGGCGGGGGGGCGGTTGGATGAGCAGTTCTTC. This sequence encodes CASSTSRAGGRLDEQFF.

DNA for the CDR3: TGTGCCAGCAGACCGGGCGAGAACGAGCAGTACTTC. Protein product: CASRPGENEQYF. The chain combines TRBV6-6 with TRBJ2-7; D ambiguous. The CDR3 sequence is 12 residues long. Trimming removed 6 bases at V and 5 bases at J, with 11 bases between. Germline CDR1 reads MNHNY; CDR2 reads SVGAGI (reference sequence).

The rearrangement links TRBV20-1 to TRBJ2-1, with 8 bases identical to TRBD2. CDR3 length: 17 amino acids. The V gene's germline CDR1 is DFQATT and CDR2 SNEGSKA (reference sequence). The trim removed 4 bases at V and 2 bases at J, leaving 13 bases unmatched. CDR3 sequence: CSAKGDSGIHTYNEQFF. As DNA, the CDR3 is TGCAGTGCTAAGGGTGATAGCGGGATTCACACCTACAATGAGCAGTTCTTC.

This chain uses TRBV29-1 with TRBJ2-3; 8 positions match TRBD1. The CDR3 is 14 amino acids. Germline values: CDR1 SQVTM, CDR2 ANQGSEA. V was clipped by 6 bases and J by 3 bases; unmatched bases: 8. CDR3 in DNA: TGCAGCGTCACGACAGGGGTTGTGACAGATACGCAGTATTTT. Its protein is CSVTTGVVTDTQYF.

The chain couples TRBV3-1 to TRBJ2-1; tentatively, D is TRBD2 (6 bases). V shed 5 bases and J shed 7 bases, with 18 bases lying between them. CDR1 and CDR2 from the germline V gene are LGHDT and YNNKEL (reference sequence). CDR3 length equals 15 residues. The chain's CDR3 is CASSELAARVNEQFF. CDR3 nucleotides: TGTGCCAGCAGCGAATTAGCGGCTCGGGTGAATGAGCAGTTCTTC.

The gene calls are TRBV5-4 and TRBJ2-3; a possible D gene is TRBD1 (5 bases). V lost 0 bases to trimming and J lost 3 bases, with 14 bases between them. CDR3 length: 16 residues. The V gene's germline CDR1 is SGHNT and CDR2 YYREEE (reference sequence). The CDR3 region is CASSLVGQGDTDTQYF. The CDR3, as DNA: TGTGCCAGCAGCTTGGTAGGCCAGGGTGATACAGATACGCAGTATTTT.

The V gene is TRBV7-9, the J gene TRBJ1-1; D is unresolved. This CDR3 is built from 15 residues. Per germline, CDR1 SEHNR and CDR2 FQNEAQ (reference sequence). The ends were cut back, 7 bases at V and 1 base at J, with 16 bases in the middle. The CDR3 nucleotides read TGTGCCAGCACCACCCAAATGACGGGGAACACTGAAGCTTTCTTT. It specifies CASTTQMTGNTEAFF.

V and J are TRBV29-1 and TRBJ1-1; D unresolved. The V gene lost 4 bases and the J gene lost 6 bases, with 18 bases spanning the gap. The CDR3 contains 14 residues. The germline gives CDR1 SQVTM, CDR2 ANQGSEA. The CDR3 DNA reads as TGCAGCGTTGTGGGCAGACCACCGCGGGCTGAAGCTTTCTTT. Its protein product is CSVVGRPPRAEAFF.

V is TRBV15 and J is TRBJ1-2; 8 bases align to TRBD1. The J segment lost 7 bases and the V segment lost 0 bases, leaving 4 bases of the junction unmatched. CDR1 is LNHNV, CDR2 YYDKDF, per germline (reference sequence). The CDR3 contains 14 residues. The CDR3 coding sequence is TGTGCCACCAGCAGAGACAGGGGGCTGGGTGGCTACACCTTC. Residues: CATSRDRGLGGYTF. The whole variable domain, remainder taken from reference TRBV15 and TRBJ1-2, is DAMVIQNPRYQVTQFGKPVTLSCSQTLNHNVMYWYQQKSSQAPKLLFHYYDKDFNNEADTPDNFQSRRPNTSFCFLDIRSPGLGDTAMYLCATSRDRGLGGYTFGSGTRLTVV.